This passage covers 25 T cell receptor beta chains from one sample sequenced in a study of cytomegalovirus exposure and HLA in healthy donors. The PCR used 60 Vbeta and 13 Jbeta primers. Sequenced by immunoSEQ multiplex PCR; TCRdb stores in-frame clones only, minus some. This table holds approximately 110,000 clones. Sequencing was carried out using PBMCs. The receptors shown here come from a man aged 18 to 29 in good health and CMV-seronegative.

V usage is TRBV6-5 and J usage is TRBJ2-7, with 11 bases lining up with TRBD2. J was trimmed by 2 bases and V by 4 bases; bases with no gene match: 1. Germline assignment: CDR1 MNHEY and CDR2 SVGAGI. CDR3 size: 14 residues. The CDR3 spells CASSLAGGPYEQYF. DNA for the CDR3: TGTGCCAGCAGTTTAGCGGGGGGGCCCTACGAGCAGTACTTC.

This sequence joins TRBV29-1 and TRBJ2-1; D perhaps matches TRBD2 (5 bases). V was trimmed by 5 bases and J by 4 bases, leaving 6 bases between them. The CDR3 covers 11 residues. The V gene's germline CDR1 is SQVTM and CDR2 ANQGSEA. The CDR3 loop reads CSVIAYNEQFF. The CDR3, as DNA: TGCAGCGTTATAGCGTACAATGAGCAGTTCTTC.

V usage is TRBV7-8 and J usage is TRBJ2-3, with D unresolved. This CDR3 is built from 11 residues. Germline V CDR1 and CDR2: SGHVS, FQNEAQ. Trimming removed 2 bases at V and 5 bases at J, with 2 bases between. The CDR3 bases are TGTGCCAGCAGCTTACAAGATACGCAGTATTTT. Translated: CASSLQDTQYF.

The gene calls are TRBV6-5 and TRBJ1-1; 9 bases fit TRBD1. Trimming removed 4 bases from V and 5 bases from J; junction bases left unmatched: 8. The CDR3 is made up of 15 amino acids. CDR1 is MNHEY, CDR2 SVGAGI, per germline. CDR3 bases: TGTGCCAGCAGTTCAAAAGGGACAGGGAAGACTGAAGCTTTCTTT. Its translation is CASSSKGTGKTEAFF.

The J gene is TRBJ1-1, the V gene TRBV19; the D is unclear. The CDR3 runs 12 residues. The V gene's germline CDR1 is LNHDA and CDR2 SQIVND (reference sequence). Deletions cut 6 bases from V and 1 base from J, with 6 bases between. CDR3 region: CASRNWNTEAFF. Written as DNA, the CDR3 is TGTGCCAGTAGAAACTGGAACACTGAAGCTTTCTTT. Based on the CDR3 plus reference TRBV19 and TRBJ1-1, the full variable domain is DGGITQSPKYLFRKEGQNVTLSCEQNLNHDAMYWYRQDPGQGLRLIYYSQIVNDFQKGDIAEGYSVSREKKESFPLTVTSAQKNPTAFYLCASRNWNTEAFFGQGTRLTVV.

The rearrangement joins TRBV10-3 to TRBJ1-1; tentatively, D is TRBD1 (6 bases). Germline V gives CDR1 ENHRY, CDR2 SYGVKD. V lost 0 bases, J lost 1 base, and 15 bases lay in between. This CDR3 has 17 residues. This CDR3 is CAISESGRGEGNTEAFF. The CDR3 DNA is TGTGCCATCAGTGAGTCTGGCAGGGGTGAGGGGAACACTGAAGCTTTCTTT.

The genes are TRBV6-5 and TRBJ2-7; D is unclear. V lost 5 bases and J 2 bases, leaving 13 bases between the germline ends. CDR1 and CDR2 (germline): MNHEY, SVGAGI. The CDR3 is 14 amino acids. CDR3 sequence: CASSPARPPYEQYF. The CDR3, as DNA: TGTGCCAGCAGTCCAGCTAGGCCCCCCTACGAGCAGTACTTC.

This sequence joins TRBV27 and TRBJ1-2, with 8 bases matching TRBD1. This CDR3 is built from 15 residues. Looked up from germline, CDR1 is MNHEY and CDR2 is SMNVEV (reference sequence). Trimming took 5 bases from V and 3 from J; bases not matched to a gene: 8. The CDR3 DNA is TGTGCCAGCAGTCCCGGGACAGGAGGCTACTATGGCTACACCTTC. This sequence encodes CASSPGTGGYYGYTF.

The rearrangement links TRBV5-1 to TRBJ2-3, with D hard to call. The ends were cut back, 3 bases at V and 5 bases at J, with 10 bases in the middle. The CDR3 runs to 13 residues. Germline loops: CDR1 SGHRS, CDR2 YFSETQ. The CDR3 here is CASSSNPRDTQYF. In DNA, the CDR3 is TGCGCCAGCAGCTCGAACCCCAGAGATACGCAGTATTTT.

The rearrangement joins TRBV13 to TRBJ2-5; 7 bases agree with TRBD1. Germline assignment: CDR1 PRHDT and CDR2 FYEKMQ (reference sequence). The CDR3 length is 14 residues. With 3 bases clipped from V and 11 bases from J, the junction kept 12 bases outside the gene matches. The DNA for the CDR3 is TGTGCCAGCAGCTTCGCGACAGGGATTTTGGAGCAGTACTTC. Translated, it gives CASSFATGILEQYF.

V gene TRBV6-5 combines with J gene TRBJ2-1, with TRBD1 identical over 8 bases. V gave up 0 bases and J gave up 8 bases; unmatched junction bases: 3. Germline V gene lookup returns CDR1 MNHEY and CDR2 SVGAGI. The CDR3 totals 14 residues. CDR3: CASSYSQGADEQFF. In DNA form, the CDR3 reads TGTGCCAGCAGTTACTCTCAGGGGGCCGATGAGCAGTTCTTC.

The CDR3 sequence: CASSVEEGNYGYTF. The CDR3 DNA reads as TGTGCCAGCAGCGTAGAGGAGGGAAACTATGGCTACACCTTC. The chain combines TRBV9 with TRBJ1-2; no definite D call. Per germline, CDR1 SGDLS and CDR2 YYNGEE. The CDR3 runs to 14 residues. Trimming left V 0 bases short and J 2 bases short, with 8 bases between.

DNA for the CDR3: TGTGCCAGCAGTTACCCGTCAGGGGGAACCGGCTATGGCTACACCTTC. This translates into CASSYPSGGTGYGYTF. The J gene is TRBJ1-2, the V gene TRBV6-6, with 7 nucleotides matching TRBD1. This CDR3 spans 16 amino acids. Germline-derived CDR1 and CDR2 are MNHNY and SVGAGI (reference sequence). The ends lost 2 bases at V and 4 bases at J; junction bases unmatched: 10.

This chain joins TRBV11-2 and TRBJ2-1; D perhaps matches TRBD1 (5 bases). This CDR3 has 12 residues. Germline loops: CDR1 SGHAT, CDR2 FQNNGV. The V gene lost 6 bases and the J gene lost 5 bases, with 8 bases spanning the gap. CDR3 protein: CASRLGHNEQFF. The CDR3 DNA is TGTGCCAGCAGATTGGGGCACAATGAGCAGTTCTTC.

The chain joins TRBV5-6 to TRBJ1-5, with D perhaps matching TRBD1 (6 bases). The CDR3 covers 18 residues. The V end lost 7 bases, the J end lost 0 bases, and 23 bases lay between the germline ends. Germline V gives CDR1 SGHDT, CDR2 YYEEEE. Here the CDR3 reads CASLQWGRTDNSNQPQHF. The CDR3 DNA is TGTGCCAGCCTACAGTGGGGTCGGACAGATAATAGCAATCAGCCCCAGCATTTT.

The V call is TRBV2, the J call TRBJ2-2; perhaps TRBD2 as D (6 bases). The V end lost 10 bases, the J end lost 2 bases, and 11 bases lay between the germline ends. Per the germline V gene, CDR1 is SNHLY and CDR2 is FYNNEI. The CDR3 has 13 residues. CDR3 sequence: CAMVRGNTGELFF. The CDR3 DNA reads as TGTGCCATGGTGCGGGGAAACACCGGGGAGCTGTTTTTT.

V is TRBV30 and J is TRBJ2-2; possibly TRBD2 for D (5 bases). Per the germline V gene, CDR1 is GTSNPN and CDR2 is SVGIG (reference sequence). The length of the CDR3 is 13 residues. Trimming took off 4 bases at V and 5 bases at J, with 11 bases between the two ends. DNA of the CDR3: TGTGCCTGGACTGCGACGGGAACCGGGGAGCTGTTTTTT. Residues: CAWTATGTGELFF.

V gene TRBV28 combines with J gene TRBJ2-7, with TRBD1 matching 8 bases. The CDR3 totals 16 residues. From germline, CDR1 is MDHEN and CDR2 SYDVKM. V gave up 0 bases and J gave up 3 bases; unmatched junction bases: 7. The CDR3 sequence is CASSLWPGTGLYEQYF. DNA for the CDR3: TGTGCCAGCAGTTTATGGCCCGGGACAGGACTCTACGAGCAGTACTTC.

The chain recombines TRBV30 with TRBJ2-3; a possible D gene is TRBD1 (6 bases). Germline CDR1 is GTSNPN and CDR2 is SVGIG (reference sequence). The V end lost 0 bases, the J end lost 3 bases, and 13 bases lay between the germline ends. CDR3 length: 15 amino acids. CDR3 amino acids: CAWSVRGWVTDTQYF. The CDR3 DNA follows: TGTGCCTGGAGTGTAAGGGGGTGGGTGACAGATACGCAGTATTTT.

The gene calls are TRBV6-5 and TRBJ1-2, with 8 positions matching TRBD1. Germline CDR1 and CDR2: MNHEY and SVGAGI. V shed 6 bases and J 5 bases; nucleotides not matched to a gene: 5. This CDR3 has 13 residues. CDR3 sequence reads: CASSPGQVYGYTF. In DNA, the CDR3 is TGTGCCAGCAGCCCGGGACAGGTTTATGGCTACACCTTC.

CDR3 residues: CASSRGGLAGGTHEQYF. CDR3 coding DNA: TGTGCCAGCAGCCGTGGGGGACTAGCGGGAGGGACCCACGAGCAGTACTTC. The chain employs TRBV9 and TRBJ2-5; TRBD2 matches at 16 bases. Gene TRBJ2-7 matches the end of the DNA better, so the J call may be wrong. The CDR3 is 17 amino acids. Germline CDR1 reads SGDLS; CDR2 reads YYNGEE.

The chain recombines TRBV2 with TRBJ2-1; D possibly corresponds to TRBD2 (5 bases). Trimming took off 3 bases at V and 0 bases at J, with 15 bases between the two ends. Germline CDR1 and CDR2: SNHLY and FYNNEI. The CDR3 covers 17 residues. The CDR3 protein is CASSEGRTVSSYNEQFF. The CDR3 DNA is TGTGCCAGCAGTGAGGGTAGGACTGTTTCCTCCTACAATGAGCAGTTCTTC.

The chain carries TRBV2 and TRBJ1-1; 7 bases map to TRBD1. Germline values: CDR1 SNHLY, CDR2 FYNNEI. J gave up 8 bases and V 8 bases, and 14 bases lay outside the gene matches. The CDR3 has 14 residues. Here the CDR3 DNA reads TGTGCCAGCTCGAGAACCGCCGGGACAGTAGAAGCTTTCTTT. Translated, it gives CASSRTAGTVEAFF.

The CDR3 DNA reads TGCGCCAGCAGCCCTAGGACTAGCGACTACAATGAGCAGTTCTTC. Its protein product is CASSPRTSDYNEQFF. This rearrangement joins TRBV4-1 to TRBJ2-1, with 9 bases fitting TRBD2. The CDR3 extends over 15 amino acids. Unmatched junction bases numbered 4, after V lost 4 bases and J lost 3 bases. The germline V gene has CDR1 MGHRA and CDR2 YSYEKL.

The chain has TRBV2 and TRBJ2-1, with a weak D call TRBD1 (5 bases). The V and J ends lost 6 bases and 5 bases respectively, with 20 bases between them. Germline V gene data show CDR1 as SNHLY and CDR2 as FYNNEI. The CDR3 length is 16 residues. The CDR3 sequence is CASSWELRTSNNEQFF. CDR3 sequence (DNA): TGTGCCAGCAGCTGGGAATTGAGGACAAGTAACAATGAGCAGTTCTTC.